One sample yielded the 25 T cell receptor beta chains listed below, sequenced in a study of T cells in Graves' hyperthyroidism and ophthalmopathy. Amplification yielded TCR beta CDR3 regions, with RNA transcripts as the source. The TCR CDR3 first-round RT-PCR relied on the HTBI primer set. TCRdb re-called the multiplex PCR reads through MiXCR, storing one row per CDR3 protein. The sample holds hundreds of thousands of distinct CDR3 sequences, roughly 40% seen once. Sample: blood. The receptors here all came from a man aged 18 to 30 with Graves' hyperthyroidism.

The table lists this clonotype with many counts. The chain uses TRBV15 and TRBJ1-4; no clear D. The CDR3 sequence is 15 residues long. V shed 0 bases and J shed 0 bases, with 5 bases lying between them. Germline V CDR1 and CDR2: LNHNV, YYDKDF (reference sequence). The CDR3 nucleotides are TGTGCCACCAGCAGAGATAGGACAACTAATGAAAAACTGTTTTTT. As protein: CATSRDRTTNEKLFF.

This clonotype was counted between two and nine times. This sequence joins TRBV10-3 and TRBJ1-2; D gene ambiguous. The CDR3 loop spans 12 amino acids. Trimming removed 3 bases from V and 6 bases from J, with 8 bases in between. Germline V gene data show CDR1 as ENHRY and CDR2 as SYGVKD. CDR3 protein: CAISDRDDGYTF. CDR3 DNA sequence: TGTGCCATCAGTGATAGGGATGATGGCTACACCTTC.

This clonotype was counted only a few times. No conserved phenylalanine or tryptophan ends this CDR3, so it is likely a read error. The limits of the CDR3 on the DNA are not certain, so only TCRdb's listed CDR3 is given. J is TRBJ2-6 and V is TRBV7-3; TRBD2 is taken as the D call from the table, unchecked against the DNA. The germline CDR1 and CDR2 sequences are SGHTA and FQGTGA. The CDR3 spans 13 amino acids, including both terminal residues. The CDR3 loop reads CASSLRAAGGLNT.

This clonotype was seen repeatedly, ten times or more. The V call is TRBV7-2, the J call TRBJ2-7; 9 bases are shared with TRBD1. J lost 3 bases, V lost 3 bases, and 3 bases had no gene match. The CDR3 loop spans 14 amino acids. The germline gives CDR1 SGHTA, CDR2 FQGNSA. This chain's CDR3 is CASSFGTGFYEQYF. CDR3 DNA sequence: TGTGCCAGCAGCTTTGGGACAGGGTTCTACGAGCAGTACTTC.

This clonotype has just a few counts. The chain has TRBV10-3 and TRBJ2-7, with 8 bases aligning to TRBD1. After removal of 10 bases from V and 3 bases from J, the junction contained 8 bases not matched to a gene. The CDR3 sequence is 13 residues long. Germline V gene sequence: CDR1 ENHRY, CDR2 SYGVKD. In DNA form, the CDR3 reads TGTGCCACCGGTACAGGGGGTTACTACGAGCAGTACTTC. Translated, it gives CATGTGGYYEQYF.

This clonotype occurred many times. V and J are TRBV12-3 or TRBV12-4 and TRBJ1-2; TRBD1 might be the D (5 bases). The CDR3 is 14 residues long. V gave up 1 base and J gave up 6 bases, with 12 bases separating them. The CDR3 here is CASSLDRPGDGYTF. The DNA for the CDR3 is TGTGCCAGCAGTTTAGACAGGCCGGGCGATGGCTACACCTTC.

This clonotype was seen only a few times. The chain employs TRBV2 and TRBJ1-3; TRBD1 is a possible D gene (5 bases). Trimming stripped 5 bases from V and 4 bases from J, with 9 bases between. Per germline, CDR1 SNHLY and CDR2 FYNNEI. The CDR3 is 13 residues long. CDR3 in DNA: TGTGCCAGCAGTACGGGACGAGGAAACACCATATATTTT. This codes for CASSTGRGNTIYF.

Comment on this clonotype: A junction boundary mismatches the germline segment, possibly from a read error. CDR3 protein: CASSFSITGEVDF. CDR3 DNA sequence: TGTGCCAGCAGCTTTTCCATAACAGGGGAGGTGGACTTC. The V call is TRBV7-9, the J call TRBJ2-7; D may be TRBD1 (7 bases). CDR1 and CDR2 from the germline V gene are SEHNR and FQNEAQ (reference sequence). The CDR3 loop spans 13 amino acids.

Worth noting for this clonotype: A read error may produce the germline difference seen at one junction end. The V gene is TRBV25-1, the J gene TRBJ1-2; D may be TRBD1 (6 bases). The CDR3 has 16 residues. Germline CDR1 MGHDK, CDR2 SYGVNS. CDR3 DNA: TGCGCCAGCAGCCACCTTGGACAGTCCGTAAACTATGGCTACACCTTC. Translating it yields CASSHLGQSVNYGYTF.

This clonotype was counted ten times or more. The CDR3 reads CSVAGGPLKTQYF. In nucleotides, the CDR3 is TGCAGCGTTGCTGGGGGGCCCTTGAAGACCCAGTACTTC. V and J are TRBV29-1 and TRBJ2-5; D is tentatively TRBD1 or TRBD2 (6 bases each). V was cut by 4 bases and J by 6 bases, with 15 bases left in between. CDR3 size: 13 residues. Germline V gene data show CDR1 as SQVTM and CDR2 as ANQGSEA.

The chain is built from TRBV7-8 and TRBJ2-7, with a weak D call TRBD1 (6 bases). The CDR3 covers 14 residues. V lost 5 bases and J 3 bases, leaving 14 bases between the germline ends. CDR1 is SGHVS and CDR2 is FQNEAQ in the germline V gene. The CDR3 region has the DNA TGTGCCAGCAGCCCATGGGACACCGACTACGAGCAGTACTTC. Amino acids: CASSPWDTDYEQYF.

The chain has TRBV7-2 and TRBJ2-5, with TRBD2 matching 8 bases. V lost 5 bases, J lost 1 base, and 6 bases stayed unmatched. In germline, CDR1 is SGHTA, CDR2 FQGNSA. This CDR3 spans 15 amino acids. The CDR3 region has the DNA TGTGCCAGCAGCGGGGGGACTAGATTCCAAGAGACCCAGTACTTC. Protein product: CASSGGTRFQETQYF.

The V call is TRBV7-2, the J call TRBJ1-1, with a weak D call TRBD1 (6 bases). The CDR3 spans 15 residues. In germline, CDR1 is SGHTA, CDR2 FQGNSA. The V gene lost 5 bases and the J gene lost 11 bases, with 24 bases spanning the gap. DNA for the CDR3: TGTGCCAGCAGCCAAGAAATCGGGGGGGCTCTGGATGCTTTCTTT. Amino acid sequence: CASSQEIGGALDAFF.

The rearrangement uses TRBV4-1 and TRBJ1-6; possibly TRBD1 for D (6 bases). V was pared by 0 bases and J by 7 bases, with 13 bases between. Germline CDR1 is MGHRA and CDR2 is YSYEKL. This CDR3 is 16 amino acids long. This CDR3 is CASSQEIGQLNSPLHF. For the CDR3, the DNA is TGCGCCAGCAGCCAAGAAATAGGACAGTTGAATTCACCCCTCCACTTT.

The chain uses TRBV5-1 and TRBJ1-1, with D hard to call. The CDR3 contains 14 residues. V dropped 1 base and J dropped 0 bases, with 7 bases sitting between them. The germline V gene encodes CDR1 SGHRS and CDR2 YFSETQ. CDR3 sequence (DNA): TGCGCCAGCAGCTTGAACACCATGAACACTGAAGCTTTCTTT. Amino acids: CASSLNTMNTEAFF.

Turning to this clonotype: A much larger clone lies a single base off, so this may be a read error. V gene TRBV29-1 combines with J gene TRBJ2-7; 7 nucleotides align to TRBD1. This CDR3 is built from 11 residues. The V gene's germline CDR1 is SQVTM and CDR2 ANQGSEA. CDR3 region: CSGKQGHEEYF. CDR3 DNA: TGCAGCGGTAAACAGGGGCACGAGGAGTACTTC.

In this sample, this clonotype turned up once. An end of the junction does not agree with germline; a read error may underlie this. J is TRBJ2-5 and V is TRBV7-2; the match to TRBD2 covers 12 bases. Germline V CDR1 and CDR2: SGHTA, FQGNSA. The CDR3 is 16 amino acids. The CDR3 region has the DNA TGCGCCAGCAGCCATCCTAGCGGGAGGGCCAGGGAGACCCAGTACTTC. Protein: CASSHPSGRARETQYF.

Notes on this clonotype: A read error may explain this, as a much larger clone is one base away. The CDR3 bases are TGCACCAGTGGGGGGAAGGAACAGTACTTC. Protein: CTSGGKEQYF. The chain joins TRBV10-2 to TRBJ2-7, with D maybe TRBD2 (6 bases). The CDR3 is made up of 10 amino acids. Germline lookup yields CDR1 WSHSY and CDR2 SAAADI.

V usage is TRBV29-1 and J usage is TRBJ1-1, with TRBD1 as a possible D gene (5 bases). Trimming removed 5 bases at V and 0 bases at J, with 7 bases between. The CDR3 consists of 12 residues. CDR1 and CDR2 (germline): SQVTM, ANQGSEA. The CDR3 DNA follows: TGCAGCGTTCGGGACCTGAACACTGAAGCTTTCTTT. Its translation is CSVRDLNTEAFF.

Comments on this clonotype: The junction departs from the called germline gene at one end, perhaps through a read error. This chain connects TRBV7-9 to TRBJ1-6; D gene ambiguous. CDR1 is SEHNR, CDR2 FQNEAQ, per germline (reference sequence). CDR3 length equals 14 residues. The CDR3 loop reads CASSLSRVDSPPHF. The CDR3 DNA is TGTGCCAGCAGCTTAAGCCGGGTTGATTCACCCCCCCACTTT.

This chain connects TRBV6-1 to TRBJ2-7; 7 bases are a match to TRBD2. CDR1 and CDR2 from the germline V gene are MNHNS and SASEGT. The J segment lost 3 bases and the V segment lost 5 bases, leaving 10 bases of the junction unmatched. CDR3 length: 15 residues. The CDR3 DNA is TGTGCCAGCAGTTATTACACGGGAGGCAGCTACGAGCAGTACTTC. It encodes CASSYYTGGSYEQYF.

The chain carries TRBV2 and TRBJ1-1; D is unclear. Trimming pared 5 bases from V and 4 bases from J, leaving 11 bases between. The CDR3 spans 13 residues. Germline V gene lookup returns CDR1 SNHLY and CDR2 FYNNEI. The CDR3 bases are TGTGCCAGCAGTACGGAACACGGCACTGAAGCTTTCTTT. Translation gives CASSTEHGTEAFF.

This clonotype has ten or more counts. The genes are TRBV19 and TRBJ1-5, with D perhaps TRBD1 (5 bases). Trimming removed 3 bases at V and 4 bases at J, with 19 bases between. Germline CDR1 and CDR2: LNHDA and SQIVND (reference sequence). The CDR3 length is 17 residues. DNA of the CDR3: TGTGCCAGTAGTATTACGCTAGCAGGGAAAAGGAATCAGCCCCAGCATTTT. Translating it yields CASSITLAGKRNQPQHF.

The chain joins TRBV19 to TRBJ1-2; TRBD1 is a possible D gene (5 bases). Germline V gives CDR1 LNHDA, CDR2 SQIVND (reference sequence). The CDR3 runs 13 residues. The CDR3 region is CATGLAGVYGYTF. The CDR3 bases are TGTGCAACGGGACTAGCGGGAGTCTATGGCTACACCTTC.

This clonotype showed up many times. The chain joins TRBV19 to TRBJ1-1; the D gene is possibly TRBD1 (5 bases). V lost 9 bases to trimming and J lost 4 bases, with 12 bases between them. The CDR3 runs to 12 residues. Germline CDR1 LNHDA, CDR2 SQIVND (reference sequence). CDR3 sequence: CASVLGTTEAFF. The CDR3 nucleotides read TGTGCCAGCGTGCTGGGGACCACTGAAGCTTTCTTT.